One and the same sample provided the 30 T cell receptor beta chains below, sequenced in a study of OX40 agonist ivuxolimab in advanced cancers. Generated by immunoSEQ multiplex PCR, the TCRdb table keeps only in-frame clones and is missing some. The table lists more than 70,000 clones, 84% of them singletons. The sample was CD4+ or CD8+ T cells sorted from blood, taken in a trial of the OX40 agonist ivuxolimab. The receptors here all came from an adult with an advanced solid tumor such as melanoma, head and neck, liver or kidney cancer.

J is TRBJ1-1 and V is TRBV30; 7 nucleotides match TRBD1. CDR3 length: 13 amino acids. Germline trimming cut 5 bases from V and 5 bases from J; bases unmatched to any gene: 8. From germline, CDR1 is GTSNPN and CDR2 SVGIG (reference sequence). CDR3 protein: CAWDRGRGTEAFF. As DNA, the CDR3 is TGTGCCTGGGATAGGGGCAGGGGGACTGAAGCTTTCTTT.

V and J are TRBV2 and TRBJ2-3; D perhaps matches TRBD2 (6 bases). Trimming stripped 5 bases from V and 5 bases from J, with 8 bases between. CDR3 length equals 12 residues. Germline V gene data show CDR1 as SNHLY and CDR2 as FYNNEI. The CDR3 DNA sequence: TGTGCCAGCAGTTGGGGGGAAGATACGCAGTATTTT. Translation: CASSWGEDTQYF.

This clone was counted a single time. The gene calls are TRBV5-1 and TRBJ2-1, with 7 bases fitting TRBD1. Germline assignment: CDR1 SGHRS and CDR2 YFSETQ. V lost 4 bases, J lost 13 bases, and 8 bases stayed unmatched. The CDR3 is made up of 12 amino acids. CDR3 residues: CASSPDRFRQFF. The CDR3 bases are TGCGCCAGCAGCCCGGACAGGTTCCGTCAGTTCTTC.

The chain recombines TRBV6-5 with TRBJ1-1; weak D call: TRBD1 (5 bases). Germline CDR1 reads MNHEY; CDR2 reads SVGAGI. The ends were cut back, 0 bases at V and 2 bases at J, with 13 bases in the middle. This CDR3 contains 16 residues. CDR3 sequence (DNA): TGTGCCAGCAGTTACTCCCCACGGGGGGGAAACACTGAAGCTTTCTTT. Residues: CASSYSPRGGNTEAFF.

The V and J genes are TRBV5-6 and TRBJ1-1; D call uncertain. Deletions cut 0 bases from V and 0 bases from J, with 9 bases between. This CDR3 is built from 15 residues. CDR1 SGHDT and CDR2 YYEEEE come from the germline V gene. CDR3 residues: CASSLAPALNTEAFF. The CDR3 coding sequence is TGTGCCAGCAGCTTGGCGCCAGCGTTGAACACTGAAGCTTTCTTT.

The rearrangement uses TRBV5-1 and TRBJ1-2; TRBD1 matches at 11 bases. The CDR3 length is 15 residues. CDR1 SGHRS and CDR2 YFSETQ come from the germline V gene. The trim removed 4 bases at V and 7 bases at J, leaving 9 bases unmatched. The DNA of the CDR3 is TGCGCCAGCAGCCGAAATACCGGGACAGGGGGTGGCTACACCTTC. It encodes CASSRNTGTGGGYTF.

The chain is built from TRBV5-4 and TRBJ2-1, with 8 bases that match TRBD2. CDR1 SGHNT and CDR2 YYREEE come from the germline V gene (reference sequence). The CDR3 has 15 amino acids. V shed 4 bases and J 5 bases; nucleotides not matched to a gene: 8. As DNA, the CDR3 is TGTGCCAGCAGCCCGGGGGGGCTAGCGGACAATGAGCAGTTCTTC. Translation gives CASSPGGLADNEQFF.

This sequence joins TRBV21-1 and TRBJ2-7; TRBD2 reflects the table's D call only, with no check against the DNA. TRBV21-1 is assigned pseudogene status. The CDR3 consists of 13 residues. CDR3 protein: CASTRAGPSEQYV. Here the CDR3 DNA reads TGTGCCAGCACCAGGGCGGGGCCGAGCGAGCAGTACGTC.

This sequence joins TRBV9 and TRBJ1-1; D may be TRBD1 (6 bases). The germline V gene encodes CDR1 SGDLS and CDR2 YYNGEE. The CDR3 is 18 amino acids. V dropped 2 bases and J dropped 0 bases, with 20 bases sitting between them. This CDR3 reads CASSVLPGVFGVNTEAFF. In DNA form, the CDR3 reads TGTGCCAGCAGCGTTCTCCCAGGGGTTTTTGGCGTGAACACTGAAGCTTTCTTT.

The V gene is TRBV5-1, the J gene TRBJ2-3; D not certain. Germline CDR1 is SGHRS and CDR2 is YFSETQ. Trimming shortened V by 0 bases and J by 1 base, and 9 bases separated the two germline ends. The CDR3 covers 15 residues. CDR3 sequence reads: CASSLGGLGTDTQYF. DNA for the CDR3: TGCGCCAGCAGCTTGGGTGGGTTGGGCACAGATACGCAGTATTTT.

The CDR3 bases are TGTGCCAGTAGAAGCGGGGAAGAGACCCAGTACTTC. Translated: CASRSGEETQYF. The chain has TRBV19 and TRBJ2-5; TRBD2 matches 7 bases. The V gene's germline CDR1 is LNHDA and CDR2 SQIVND (reference sequence). Unmatched junction bases numbered 1, after V lost 6 bases and J lost 3 bases. This CDR3 region has 12 residues.

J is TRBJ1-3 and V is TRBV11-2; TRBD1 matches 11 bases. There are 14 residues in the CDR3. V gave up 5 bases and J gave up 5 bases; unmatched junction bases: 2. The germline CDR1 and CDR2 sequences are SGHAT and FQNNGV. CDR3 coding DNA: TGTGCCAGCAGCCGGACAGGGGGCAGAAACACCATATATTTT. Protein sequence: CASSRTGGRNTIYF.

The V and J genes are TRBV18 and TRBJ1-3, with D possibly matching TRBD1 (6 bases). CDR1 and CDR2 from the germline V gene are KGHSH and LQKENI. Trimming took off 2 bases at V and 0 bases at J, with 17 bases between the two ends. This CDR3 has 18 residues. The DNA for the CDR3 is TGTGCCAGCTCACCAATAGGGCCAGGGGCTTACTCTGGAAACACCATATATTTT. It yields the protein CASSPIGPGAYSGNTIYF.

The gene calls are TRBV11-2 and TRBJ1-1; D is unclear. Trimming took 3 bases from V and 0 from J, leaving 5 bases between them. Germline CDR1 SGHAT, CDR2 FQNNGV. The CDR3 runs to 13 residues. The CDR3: CASSFQLNTEAFF. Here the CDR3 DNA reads TGTGCCAGCAGCTTTCAGTTGAACACTGAAGCTTTCTTT.

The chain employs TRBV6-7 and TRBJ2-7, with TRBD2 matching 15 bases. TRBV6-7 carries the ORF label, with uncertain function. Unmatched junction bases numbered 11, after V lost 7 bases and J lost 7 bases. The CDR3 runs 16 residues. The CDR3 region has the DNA TGTGCCAGCAATTTACCAAGGACTAGCGGGAGGGGGGAGCAGTACTTC. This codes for CASNLPRTSGRGEQYF.

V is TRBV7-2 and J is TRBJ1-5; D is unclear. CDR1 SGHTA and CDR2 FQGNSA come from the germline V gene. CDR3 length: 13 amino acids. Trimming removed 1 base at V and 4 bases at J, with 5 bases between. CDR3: CASSLEQNQPQHF. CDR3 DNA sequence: TGTGCCAGCAGCTTAGAACAGAATCAGCCCCAGCATTTT.

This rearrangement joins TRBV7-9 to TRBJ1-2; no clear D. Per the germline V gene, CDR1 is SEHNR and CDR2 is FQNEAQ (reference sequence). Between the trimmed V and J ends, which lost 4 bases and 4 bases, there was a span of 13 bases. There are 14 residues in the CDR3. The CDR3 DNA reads TGTGCCAGCAGCTCCCAGACGATGGGCTATGGCTACACCTTC. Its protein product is CASSSQTMGYGYTF.

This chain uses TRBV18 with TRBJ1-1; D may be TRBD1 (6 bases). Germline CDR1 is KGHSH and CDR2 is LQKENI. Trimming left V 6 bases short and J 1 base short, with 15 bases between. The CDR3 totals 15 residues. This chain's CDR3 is CASSRTDGPNTEAFF. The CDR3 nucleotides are TGTGCCAGCTCCCGGACAGACGGACCGAACACTGAAGCTTTCTTT.

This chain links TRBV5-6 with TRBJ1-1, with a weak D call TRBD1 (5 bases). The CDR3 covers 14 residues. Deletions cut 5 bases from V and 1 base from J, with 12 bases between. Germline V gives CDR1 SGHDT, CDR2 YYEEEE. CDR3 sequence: CASRRRQQNTEAFF. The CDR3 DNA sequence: TGTGCCAGCAGGAGGCGACAGCAGAACACTGAAGCTTTCTTT.

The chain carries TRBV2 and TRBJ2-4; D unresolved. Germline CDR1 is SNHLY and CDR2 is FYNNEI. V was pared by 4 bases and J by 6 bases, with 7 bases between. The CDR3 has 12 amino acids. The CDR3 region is CASSAKRNIQYF. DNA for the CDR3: TGTGCCAGCAGTGCTAAAAGAAACATTCAGTACTTC.

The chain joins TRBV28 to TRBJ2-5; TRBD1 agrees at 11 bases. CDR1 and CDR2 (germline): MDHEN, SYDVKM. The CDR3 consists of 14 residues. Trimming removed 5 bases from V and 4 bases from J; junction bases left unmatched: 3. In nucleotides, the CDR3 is TGTGCCAGCAGTGGGACAGGGGGGACAGAGACCCAGTACTTC. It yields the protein CASSGTGGTETQYF.

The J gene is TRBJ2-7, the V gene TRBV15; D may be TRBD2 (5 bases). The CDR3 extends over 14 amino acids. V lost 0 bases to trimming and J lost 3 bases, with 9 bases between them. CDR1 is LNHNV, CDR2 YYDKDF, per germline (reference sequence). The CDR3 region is CATSRDLGGYEQYF. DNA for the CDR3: TGTGCCACCAGCAGAGATCTAGGAGGCTACGAGCAGTACTTC.

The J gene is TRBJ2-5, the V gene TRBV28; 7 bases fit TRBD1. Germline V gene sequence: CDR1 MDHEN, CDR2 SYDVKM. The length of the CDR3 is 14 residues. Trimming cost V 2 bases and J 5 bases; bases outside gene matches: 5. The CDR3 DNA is TGTGCCAGCAGTTTAGACAGGGTCCGGGAGACCCAGTACTTC. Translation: CASSLDRVRETQYF.

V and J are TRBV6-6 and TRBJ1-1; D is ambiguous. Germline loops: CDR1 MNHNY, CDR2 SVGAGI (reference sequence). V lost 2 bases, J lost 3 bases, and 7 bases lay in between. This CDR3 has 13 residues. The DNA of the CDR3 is TGTGCCAGCAGTTACAGGAAAGACACTGAAGCTTTCTTT. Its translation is CASSYRKDTEAFF.

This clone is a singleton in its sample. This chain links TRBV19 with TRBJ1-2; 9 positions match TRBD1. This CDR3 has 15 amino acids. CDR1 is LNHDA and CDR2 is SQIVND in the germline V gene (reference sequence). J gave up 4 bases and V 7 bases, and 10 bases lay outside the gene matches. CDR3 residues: CASKGGQGRSYGYTF. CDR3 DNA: TGTGCCAGTAAGGGGGGACAGGGAAGAAGCTATGGCTACACCTTC.

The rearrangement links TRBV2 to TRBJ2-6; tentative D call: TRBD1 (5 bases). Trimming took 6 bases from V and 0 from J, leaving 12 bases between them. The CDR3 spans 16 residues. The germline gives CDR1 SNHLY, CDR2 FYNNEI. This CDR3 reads CASRFDRFSGANVLTF. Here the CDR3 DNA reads TGTGCCAGCAGATTCGACAGATTCTCTGGGGCCAACGTCCTGACTTTC.

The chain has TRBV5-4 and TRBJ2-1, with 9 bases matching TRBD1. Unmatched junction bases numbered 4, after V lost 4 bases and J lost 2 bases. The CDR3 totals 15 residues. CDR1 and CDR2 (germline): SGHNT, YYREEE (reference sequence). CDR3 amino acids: CASSRGQGPYNEQFF. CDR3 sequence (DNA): TGTGCCAGCAGCAGAGGACAGGGGCCCTACAATGAGCAGTTCTTC.

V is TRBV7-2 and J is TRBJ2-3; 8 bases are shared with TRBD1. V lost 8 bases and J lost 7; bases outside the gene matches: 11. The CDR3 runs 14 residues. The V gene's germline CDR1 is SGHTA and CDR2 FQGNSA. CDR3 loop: CASRPGGAENTQYF. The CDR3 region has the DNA TGTGCCAGCCGGCCAGGGGGCGCTGAAAATACGCAGTATTTT.

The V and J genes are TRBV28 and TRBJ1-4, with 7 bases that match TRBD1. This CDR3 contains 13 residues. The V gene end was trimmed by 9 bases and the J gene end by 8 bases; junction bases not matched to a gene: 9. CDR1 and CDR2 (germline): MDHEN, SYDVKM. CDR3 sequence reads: CASVTGTKEKLFF. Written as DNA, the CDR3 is TGTGCCAGTGTGACAGGGACGAAGGAAAAACTGTTTTTT.

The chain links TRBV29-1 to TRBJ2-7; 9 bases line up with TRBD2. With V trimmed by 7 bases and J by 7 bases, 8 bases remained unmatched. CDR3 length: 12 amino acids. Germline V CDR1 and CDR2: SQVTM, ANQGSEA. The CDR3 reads CSGGTSSWEQYF. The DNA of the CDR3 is TGCAGCGGAGGGACTAGCTCTTGGGAGCAGTACTTC.